This T cell receptor (beta chain) was found in a study of cytomegalovirus exposure and HLA in healthy donors. Study observations and caveats: Across donors, most TCRs were seen rarely, yet some public ones were widespread. Relative to equally common others, HLA-associated TCR beta chains showed greater clonal expansion in a later analysis. Reported findings show TCR beta sequences accurately forecast HLA-A and HLA-B alleles in most subjects.

The CDR3 length is 18 residues. Germline trimming cut 2 bases from V and 3 bases from J; bases unmatched to any gene: 11. Germline CDR1 PRHDT, CDR2 FYEKMQ (reference sequence). In the PCR, 60 Vbeta and 13 Jbeta primers were used. Sequenced by immunoSEQ multiplex PCR; TCRdb stores in-frame clones only, minus some. Here the sample spans tens of thousands of clones, around three quarters being singletons. As concerns this clone: Its antigen is unknown.

The TCR was taken from a male donor in good health and CMV-seropositive. The sample was PBMCs. J is TRBJ2-2 and V is TRBV13; 8 bases agree with TRBD1. CDR3 sequence (DNA): TGTGCCAGCAGCTTAAGCCCAAGGACAGGGAGGTACACCGGGGAGCTGTTTTTT. Amino acids: CASSLSPRTGRYTGELFF.